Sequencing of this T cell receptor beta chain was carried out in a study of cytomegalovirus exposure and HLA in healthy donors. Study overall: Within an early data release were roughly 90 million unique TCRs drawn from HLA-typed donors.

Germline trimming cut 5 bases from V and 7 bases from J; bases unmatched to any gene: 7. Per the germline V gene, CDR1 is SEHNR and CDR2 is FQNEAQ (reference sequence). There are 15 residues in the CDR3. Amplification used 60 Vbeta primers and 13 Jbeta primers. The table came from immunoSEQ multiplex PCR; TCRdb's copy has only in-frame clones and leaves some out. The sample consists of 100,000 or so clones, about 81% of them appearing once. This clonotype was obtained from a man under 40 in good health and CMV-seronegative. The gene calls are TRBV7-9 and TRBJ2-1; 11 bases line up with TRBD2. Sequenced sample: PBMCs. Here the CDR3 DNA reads TGTGCCAGCAGCCCCATAGCGGGGGGGCATAATGAGCAGTTCTTC. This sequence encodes CASSPIAGGHNEQFF. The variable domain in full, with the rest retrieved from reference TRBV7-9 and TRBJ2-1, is DTGVSQNPRHKITKRGQNVTFRCDPISEHNRLYWYRQTLGQGPEFLTYFQNEAQLEKSRLLSDRFSAERPKGSFSTLEIQRTEQGDSAMYLCASSPIAGGHNEQFFGPGTRLTVL.